A single sample gave rise to the 30 T cell receptor beta chains below, sequenced in a study of blood T cell repertoires in COVID-19. Only in-frame clones appear in the TCRdb table, and some are missing; sequencing was by immunoSEQ multiplex PCR. Among about 370,000 clones listed, around 92% were seen once. Specimen: peripheral blood. The receptors were sampled from a woman aged 25 to 39 with COVID-19, enrolled during active disease.

The V gene is TRBV6-2 or TRBV6-3, the J gene TRBJ2-3, with D perhaps TRBD2 (6 bases). CDR1 is MNHEY, CDR2 SVGEGT, per germline. CDR3 length: 14 residues. The V and J ends lost 2 bases and 4 bases respectively, with 10 bases between them. In nucleotides, the CDR3 is TGTGCCAGCAGTTACCTTCGGGAGTCAGATACGCAGTATTTT. This translates into CASSYLRESDTQYF.

The V call is TRBV28, the J call TRBJ1-1; weak D call: TRBD1 (5 bases). Germline CDR1 MDHEN, CDR2 SYDVKM. The germline V and J ends were trimmed by 3 bases and 5 bases, with 13 bases remaining between them. The CDR3 has 14 amino acids. CDR3 sequence (DNA): TGTGCCAGCAGTTTTTGGGGACTAGGGACTGAAGCTTTCTTT. Protein sequence: CASSFWGLGTEAFF. The complete variable domain, with remaining parts taken from reference TRBV28 and TRBJ1-1, reads DVKVTQSSRYLVKRTGEKVFLECVQDMDHENMFWYRQDPGLGLRLIYFSYDVKMKEKGDIPEGYSVSREKKERFSLILESASTNQTSMYLCASSFWGLGTEAFFGQGTRLTVV.

The chain has TRBV14 and TRBJ2-2, with D hard to call. Looked up from germline, CDR1 is SGHDN and CDR2 is FVKESK. The CDR3 has 16 amino acids. Deletions cut 1 base from V and 0 bases from J, with 9 bases between. The CDR3, as DNA: TGTGCCAGCAGCCAAGTAAGGCTAGCGAACACCGGGGAGCTGTTTTTT. Translating it yields CASSQVRLANTGELFF.

The chain uses TRBV4-3 and TRBJ1-6; 8 nucleotides line up with TRBD1. The junction had 6 bases not matched to a gene; V was cut back by 4 bases and J by 7 bases. CDR1 is LGHNA and CDR2 is YSLEER in the germline V gene. The CDR3 has 15 amino acids. The CDR3 here is CASSRVQGDNSPLHF. CDR3 nucleotide sequence: TGCGCCAGCAGCCGGGTACAGGGGGACAATTCACCCCTCCACTTT.

The chain is built from TRBV4-1 and TRBJ1-6; 9 bases are a match to TRBD1. The germline V gene encodes CDR1 MGHRA and CDR2 YSYEKL. The CDR3 is 16 residues long. The V segment lost 0 bases and the J segment 9 bases; nucleotides outside the gene matches: 6. CDR3 in DNA: TGCGCCAGCAGCCAAGATCAAGGGACAGGGTCTTCACCCCTCCACTTT. It is translated as CASSQDQGTGSSPLHF.

This clone showed up just a few times. The genes are TRBV20-1 and TRBJ2-2; D unclear. Germline CDR1 and CDR2: DFQATT and SNEGSKA (reference sequence). V lost 3 bases and J 0 bases, leaving 11 bases between the germline ends. The CDR3 runs 15 residues. The CDR3 region is CSASEFSANTGELFF. CDR3 coding DNA: TGCAGTGCTAGTGAGTTTTCCGCGAACACCGGGGAGCTGTTTTTT.

The chain links TRBV10-2 to TRBJ2-7; D might be TRBD1 (5 bases). The CDR3 contains 14 residues. Germline CDR1 reads WSHSY; CDR2 reads SAAADI. The germline V and J ends were trimmed by 2 bases and 2 bases, with 10 bases remaining between them. CDR3 sequence reads: CASSEVQGAYEQYF. The CDR3 nucleotides read TGCGCCAGCAGTGAGGTTCAGGGTGCCTACGAGCAGTACTTC.

The chain recombines TRBV6-5 with TRBJ2-7; D is unresolved. Germline values: CDR1 MNHEY, CDR2 SVGAGI. The CDR3 is 14 residues long. Trimming stripped 5 bases from V and 2 bases from J, with 13 bases between. In DNA, the CDR3 is TGTGCCAGCAGTACCAGGAAAAGTACCTACGAGCAGTACGTC. Protein product: CASSTRKSTYEQYV.

The chain couples TRBV4-2 to TRBJ2-3; tentative D call: TRBD1 (5 bases). Germline V gene lookup returns CDR1 LGHNA and CDR2 YNFKEQ. Trimming shortened V by 0 bases and J by 3 bases, and 16 bases separated the two germline ends. This CDR3 is built from 17 residues. The CDR3 loop is CASSQDGAGRGTDTQYF. CDR3 nucleotide sequence: TGTGCCAGCAGCCAAGATGGGGCCGGACGTGGAACAGATACGCAGTATTTT.

The chain is built from TRBV7-9 and TRBJ2-5, with a tentative D call TRBD2 (6 bases). V lost 1 base to trimming and J lost 2 bases, with 11 bases between them. This CDR3 contains 15 residues. Germline V gives CDR1 SEHNR, CDR2 FQNEAQ (reference sequence). This CDR3 reads CASSLGGLPQETQYF. CDR3 DNA sequence: TGTGCCAGCAGCTTAGGTGGACTACCGCAAGAGACCCAGTACTTC. Based on the CDR3 plus reference TRBV7-9 and TRBJ2-5, the full variable domain is DTGVSQNPRHKITKRGQNVTFRCDPISEHNRLYWYRQTLGQGPEFLTYFQNEAQLEKSRLLSDRFSAERPKGSFSTLEIQRTEQGDSAMYLCASSLGGLPQETQYFGPGTRLLVL.

V usage is TRBV6-1 and J usage is TRBJ2-2; tentative D call: TRBD2 (6 bases). The V gene lost 3 bases and the J gene lost 4 bases, with 9 bases spanning the gap. Germline assignment: CDR1 MNHNS and CDR2 SASEGT. The length of the CDR3 is 14 residues. This CDR3 reads CASSDRDFTGELFF. DNA for the CDR3: TGTGCCAGCAGTGATAGGGACTTCACCGGGGAGCTGTTTTTT.

The V call is TRBV29-1, the J call TRBJ2-3, with 7 bases lining up with TRBD1. The CDR3 extends over 13 amino acids. V gave up 3 bases and J gave up 3 bases; unmatched junction bases: 3. Germline CDR1 SQVTM, CDR2 ANQGSEA. CDR3 residues: CSVDLQGTDTQYF. The CDR3 nucleotides read TGCAGCGTTGATTTACAGGGGACAGATACGCAGTATTTT.

V gene TRBV3-1 (or the pseudogene TRBV3-2) combines with J gene TRBJ1-1; D is undetermined. V lost 2 bases and J 11 bases, leaving 12 bases between the germline ends. This CDR3 is built from 12 residues. CDR1 is LGHDT and CDR2 is YNNKEL in the germline V gene (reference sequence). The CDR3 DNA reads as TGTGCCAGCAGCCAAAGCCCCGGAGGTGCTTTCTTT. Translating gives CASSQSPGGAFF.

This chain joins TRBV6-5 and TRBJ1-5; D not certain. The CDR3 covers 15 residues. Germline CDR1 is MNHEY and CDR2 is SVGAGI. V was clipped by 5 bases and J by 0 bases, with 11 bases between them. Here the CDR3 reads CASSPGSVSNQPQHF. CDR3 nucleotide sequence: TGTGCCAGCAGTCCGGGGTCGGTTAGCAATCAGCCCCAGCATTTT.

This sequence joins TRBV19 and TRBJ1-5, with 7 nucleotides matching TRBD1. The J segment lost 7 bases and the V segment lost 1 base, leaving 7 bases of the junction unmatched. Germline V gene lookup returns CDR1 LNHDA and CDR2 SQIVND (reference sequence). The CDR3 length is 15 residues. The CDR3 sequence: CASSIGQGAGQPQHF. The CDR3 bases are TGTGCCAGTAGTATAGGACAGGGCGCTGGGCAGCCCCAGCATTTT.

The chain couples TRBV5-6 to TRBJ2-2; a possible D gene is TRBD1 (6 bases). The germline gives CDR1 SGHDT, CDR2 YYEEEE. The CDR3 is 15 residues long. Trimming took off 2 bases at V and 4 bases at J, with 12 bases between the two ends. DNA of the CDR3: TGTGCCAGCAGCTTAGACAGGCGAGGCACCGGGGAGCTGTTTTTT. This encodes CASSLDRRGTGELFF.

This chain connects TRBV27 to TRBJ1-5; a possible D gene is TRBD1 (6 bases). The CDR3 is 14 residues long. The V end lost 5 bases, the J end lost 6 bases, and 14 bases lay between the germline ends. Germline V gene lookup returns CDR1 MNHEY and CDR2 SMNVEV (reference sequence). The CDR3 sequence is CASSKGGGSQPQHF. For the CDR3, the DNA is TGTGCCAGCAGTAAAGGGGGGGGCTCTCAGCCCCAGCATTTT.

This clone showed up just a few times. V gene TRBV7-9 combines with J gene TRBJ1-5; 7 positions agree with TRBD1. This CDR3 is 15 amino acids long. CDR1 is SEHNR, CDR2 FQNEAQ, per germline (reference sequence). V gave up 5 bases and J gave up 3 bases; unmatched junction bases: 7. In nucleotides, the CDR3 is TGTGCCAGCAGCATGGGGACAGACCACAATCAGCCCCAGCATTTT. The encoded protein is CASSMGTDHNQPQHF.

The chain combines TRBV10-1 with TRBJ2-3; 8 positions match TRBD2. Trimming removed 0 bases from V and 3 bases from J; junction bases left unmatched: 5. Germline values: CDR1 WNHNN, CDR2 SYGVQD (reference sequence). The CDR3 totals 16 residues. DNA of the CDR3: TGCGCCAGCAGTGAGTCGTCACTAGCGGCAACAGATACGCAGTATTTT. Its translation: CASSESSLAATDTQYF.

Only one count was recorded for this clone. V gene TRBV10-2 combines with J gene TRBJ1-2; 9 bases align to TRBD1. The V segment lost 2 bases and the J segment 4 bases; nucleotides outside the gene matches: 2. From germline, CDR1 is WSHSY and CDR2 SAAADI. This CDR3 is 14 amino acids long. The CDR3 loop is CASSEGQGPYGYTF. The CDR3 DNA reads TGCGCCAGCAGTGAGGGACAGGGGCCCTATGGCTACACCTTC.

The chain joins TRBV7-2 to TRBJ2-7; 15 bases agree with TRBD2. Germline V CDR1 and CDR2: SGHTA, FQGNSA. Trimming removed 3 bases from V and 0 bases from J; junction bases left unmatched: 9. The CDR3 length is 19 residues. In nucleotides, the CDR3 is TGTGCCAGCAGCTTCTCCACCGGGACTAGCGGGGGGTCCTCCTACGAGCAGTACTTC. Translation: CASSFSTGTSGGSSYEQYF.

The rearrangement uses TRBV3-1 (or the pseudogene TRBV3-2) and TRBJ2-3; no clear D. This CDR3 has 13 residues. Deletions cut 5 bases from V and 1 base from J, with 7 bases between. Germline lookup yields CDR1 LGHDT and CDR2 YNNKEL (reference sequence). The CDR3 bases are TGTGCCAGCAGCGATCGGGGCACAGATACGCAGTATTTT. The encoded protein is CASSDRGTDTQYF.

This chain uses TRBV19 with TRBJ1-3; 7 nucleotides line up with TRBD1. The germline V gene has CDR1 LNHDA and CDR2 SQIVND (reference sequence). The V and J ends lost 3 bases and 2 bases, in that order; junction bases with no gene match: 1. This CDR3 has 14 residues. CDR3 sequence: CASSITGAGNTIYF. In DNA form, the CDR3 reads TGTGCCAGTAGTATTACAGGGGCTGGAAACACCATATATTTT.

The chain has TRBV6-5 and TRBJ1-5; possibly TRBD1 for D (6 bases). From germline, CDR1 is MNHEY and CDR2 SVGAGI. This CDR3 has 13 residues. V was cut by 6 bases and J by 5 bases, with 11 bases left in between. The CDR3 DNA is TGTGCCAGCAGCCTGGACAGCGATCAGCCCCAGCATTTT. This codes for CASSLDSDQPQHF.

This clone was seen once. V and J are TRBV2 and TRBJ2-3, with 7 nucleotides matching TRBD2. Germline V gene data show CDR1 as SNHLY and CDR2 as FYNNEI. This CDR3 is 14 amino acids long. J lost 5 bases, V lost 5 bases, and 7 bases had no gene match. Here the CDR3 DNA reads TGTGCCAGCAGTAGGGACTACGTAGGAGATACGCAGTATTTT. Its protein product is CASSRDYVGDTQYF.

V is TRBV30 and J is TRBJ2-2; TRBD2 matches 14 bases. CDR3 length: 18 residues. Germline CDR1 GTSNPN, CDR2 SVGIG (reference sequence). Trimming at V came to 1 base and at J to 0 bases, leaving 4 bases not matched to a gene. Here the CDR3 reads CAWSDGLAGGANTGELFF. CDR3 coding DNA: TGTGCCTGGAGTGACGGACTAGCGGGAGGAGCGAACACCGGGGAGCTGTTTTTT.

This rearrangement joins TRBV4-3 to TRBJ2-3; TRBD2 aligns across 8 bases. This CDR3 region has 18 residues. Germline V gives CDR1 LGHNA, CDR2 YSLEER. The V and J ends lost 0 bases and 4 bases, in that order; junction bases with no gene match: 12. The CDR3 DNA is TGCGCCAGCAGCCAAGATCGATTCGGGGGGGCCGGTTCAGATACGCAGTATTTT. It codes for CASSQDRFGGAGSDTQYF.

The chain recombines TRBV11-3 with TRBJ2-5; 12 positions match TRBD2. This CDR3 region has 15 residues. Germline V gene sequence: CDR1 SGHNT, CDR2 YENEEA. Trimming took 4 bases from V and 5 from J; bases not matched to a gene: 5. The CDR3 reads CASSSGTSGFETQYF. CDR3 sequence (DNA): TGTGCCAGCAGCTCGGGGACTAGCGGGTTTGAGACCCAGTACTTC.

As DNA, the CDR3 is TGCGCCAGCAGCTCCGGGACAGGGGGCGCATGGGAGACCCAGTACTTC. Protein product: CASSSGTGGAWETQYF. The chain uses TRBV5-1 and TRBJ2-5; 12 bases map to TRBD1. CDR1 is SGHRS and CDR2 is YFSETQ in the germline V gene. This CDR3 region has 16 residues. The V segment lost 3 bases and the J segment 5 bases; nucleotides outside the gene matches: 8.

This clone has a handful of counts. The genes are TRBV6-2 or TRBV6-3 and TRBJ2-5; 9 bases are a match to TRBD1. This CDR3 has 14 amino acids. After removal of 2 bases from V and 4 bases from J, the junction contained 2 bases not matched to a gene. Germline CDR1 MNHEY, CDR2 SVGEGT. The CDR3 DNA follows: TGTGCCAGCAGTTACACAGGGGGCAGAGAGACCCAGTACTTC. It encodes CASSYTGGRETQYF.